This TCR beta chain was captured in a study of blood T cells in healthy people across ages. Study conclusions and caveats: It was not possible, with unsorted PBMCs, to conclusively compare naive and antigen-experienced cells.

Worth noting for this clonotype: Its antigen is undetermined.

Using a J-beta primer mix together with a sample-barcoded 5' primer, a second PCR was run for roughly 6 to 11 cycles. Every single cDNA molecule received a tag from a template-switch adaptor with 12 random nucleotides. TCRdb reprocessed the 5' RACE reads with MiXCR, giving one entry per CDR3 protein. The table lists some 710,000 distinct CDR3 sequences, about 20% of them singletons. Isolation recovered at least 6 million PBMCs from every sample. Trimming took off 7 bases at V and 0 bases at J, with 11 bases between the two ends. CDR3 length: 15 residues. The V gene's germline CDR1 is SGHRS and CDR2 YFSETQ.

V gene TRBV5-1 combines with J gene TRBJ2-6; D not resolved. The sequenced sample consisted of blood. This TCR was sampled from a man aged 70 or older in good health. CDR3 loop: CASGFMDSGANVLTF. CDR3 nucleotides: TGCGCCAGCGGGTTTATGGACTCTGGGGCCAACGTCCTGACTTTC. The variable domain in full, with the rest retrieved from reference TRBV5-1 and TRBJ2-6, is KAGVTQTPRYLIKTRGQQVTLSCSPISGHRSVSWYQQTPGQGLQFLFEYFSETQRNKGNFPGRFSGRQFSNSRSEMNVSTLELGDSALYLCASGFMDSGANVLTFGAGSRLTVL.